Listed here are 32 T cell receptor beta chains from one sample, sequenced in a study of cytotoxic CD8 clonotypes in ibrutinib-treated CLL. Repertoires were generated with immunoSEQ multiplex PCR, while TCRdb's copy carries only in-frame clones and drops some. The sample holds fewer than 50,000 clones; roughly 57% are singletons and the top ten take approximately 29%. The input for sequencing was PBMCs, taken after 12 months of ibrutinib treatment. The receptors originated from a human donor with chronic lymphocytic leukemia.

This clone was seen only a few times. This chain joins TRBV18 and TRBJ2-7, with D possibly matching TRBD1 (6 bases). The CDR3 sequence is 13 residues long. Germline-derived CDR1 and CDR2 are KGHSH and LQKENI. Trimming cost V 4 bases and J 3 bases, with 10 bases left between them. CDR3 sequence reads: CASSLGDNYEQYF. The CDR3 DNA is TGTGCCAGCTCACTGGGGGACAACTACGAGCAGTACTTC.

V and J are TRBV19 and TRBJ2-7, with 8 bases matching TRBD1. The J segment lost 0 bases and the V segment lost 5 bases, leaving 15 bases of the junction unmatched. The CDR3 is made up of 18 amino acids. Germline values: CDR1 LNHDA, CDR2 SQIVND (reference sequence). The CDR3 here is CASSPRDRRPDYSYEQYF. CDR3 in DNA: TGTGCCAGTAGTCCCCGGGACAGGCGGCCGGATTACTCCTACGAGCAGTACTTC.

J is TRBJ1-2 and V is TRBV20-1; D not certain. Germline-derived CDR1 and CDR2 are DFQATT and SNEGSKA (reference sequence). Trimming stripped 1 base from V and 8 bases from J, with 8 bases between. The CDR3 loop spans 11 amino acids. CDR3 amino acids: CSARAGTGYTF. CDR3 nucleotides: TGCAGTGCTAGAGCAGGCACAGGCTACACCTTC.

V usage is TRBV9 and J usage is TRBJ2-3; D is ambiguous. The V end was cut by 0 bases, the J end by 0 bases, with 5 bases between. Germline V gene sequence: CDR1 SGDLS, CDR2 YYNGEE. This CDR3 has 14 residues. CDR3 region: CASSVVSSTDTQYF. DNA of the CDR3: TGTGCCAGCAGCGTAGTGAGTAGCACAGATACGCAGTATTTT.

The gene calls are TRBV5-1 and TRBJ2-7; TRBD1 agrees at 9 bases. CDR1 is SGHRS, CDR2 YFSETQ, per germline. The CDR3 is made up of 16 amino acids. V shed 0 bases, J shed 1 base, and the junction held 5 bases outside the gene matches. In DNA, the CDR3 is TGCGCCAGCAGCTTGGAGGTGACAGGGGGATCCTACGAGCAGTACTTC. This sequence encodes CASSLEVTGGSYEQYF.

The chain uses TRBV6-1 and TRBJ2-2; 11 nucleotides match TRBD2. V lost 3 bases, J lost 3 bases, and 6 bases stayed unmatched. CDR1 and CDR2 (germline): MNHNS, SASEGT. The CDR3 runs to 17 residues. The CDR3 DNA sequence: TGTGCCAGCAGTGATACCACTAGCGGGAGATACACCGGGGAGCTGTTTTTT. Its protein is CASSDTTSGRYTGELFF.

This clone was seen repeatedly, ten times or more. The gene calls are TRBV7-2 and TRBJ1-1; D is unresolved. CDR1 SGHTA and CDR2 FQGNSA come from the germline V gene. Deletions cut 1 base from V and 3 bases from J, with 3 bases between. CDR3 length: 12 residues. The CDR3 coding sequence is TGTGCCAGCAGCTTAGGGTACACTGAAGCTTTCTTT. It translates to CASSLGYTEAFF.

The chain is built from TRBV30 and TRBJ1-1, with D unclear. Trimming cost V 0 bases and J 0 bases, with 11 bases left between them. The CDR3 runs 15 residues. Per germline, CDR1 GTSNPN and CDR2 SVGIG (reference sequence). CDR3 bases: TGTGCCTGGAGTGTACGGAGCAGTATGAACACTGAAGCTTTCTTT. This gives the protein CAWSVRSSMNTEAFF.

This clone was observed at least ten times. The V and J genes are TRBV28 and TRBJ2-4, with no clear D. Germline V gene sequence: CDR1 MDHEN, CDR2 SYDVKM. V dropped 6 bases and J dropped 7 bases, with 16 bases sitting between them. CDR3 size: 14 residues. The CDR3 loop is CASRSGSRWNIQYF. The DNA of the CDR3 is TGTGCCAGCAGGTCCGGGTCCAGATGGAACATTCAGTACTTC.

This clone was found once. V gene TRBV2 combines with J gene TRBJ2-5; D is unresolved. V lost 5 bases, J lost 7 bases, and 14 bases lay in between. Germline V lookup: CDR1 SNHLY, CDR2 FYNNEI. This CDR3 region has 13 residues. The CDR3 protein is CASSKRSEGTQYF. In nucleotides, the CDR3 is TGTGCCAGCAGTAAAAGGTCAGAAGGGACCCAGTACTTC. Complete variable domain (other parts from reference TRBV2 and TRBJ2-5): EPEVTQTPSHQVTQMGQEVILRCVPISNHLYFYWYRQILGQKVEFLVSFYNNEISEKSEIFDDQFSVERPDGSNFTLKIRSTKLEDSAMYFCASSKRSEGTQYFGPGTRLLVL.

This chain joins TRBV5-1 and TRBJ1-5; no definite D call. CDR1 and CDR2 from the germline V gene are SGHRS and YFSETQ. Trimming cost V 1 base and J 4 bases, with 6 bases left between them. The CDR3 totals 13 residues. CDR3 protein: CASSLTVNQPQHF. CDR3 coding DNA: TGCGCCAGCAGCTTGACAGTTAATCAGCCCCAGCATTTT.

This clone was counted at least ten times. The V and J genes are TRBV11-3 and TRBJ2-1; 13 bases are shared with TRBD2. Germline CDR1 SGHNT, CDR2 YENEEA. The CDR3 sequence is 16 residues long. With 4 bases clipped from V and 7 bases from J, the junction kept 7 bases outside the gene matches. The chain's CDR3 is CASSSTSGRSENEQFF. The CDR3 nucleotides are TGTGCCAGCAGCTCGACTAGCGGGAGGTCGGAAAATGAGCAGTTCTTC.

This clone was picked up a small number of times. The CDR3 bases are TGTGCCAGCAGTACCCGAGGACAGGGACCTGAAAAACTGTTTTTT. The encoded protein is CASSTRGQGPEKLFF. The chain uses TRBV6-1 and TRBJ1-4; 8 bases map to TRBD1. Trimming cost V 5 bases and J 7 bases; bases outside gene matches: 9. The CDR3 consists of 15 residues. Germline loops: CDR1 MNHNS, CDR2 SASEGT.

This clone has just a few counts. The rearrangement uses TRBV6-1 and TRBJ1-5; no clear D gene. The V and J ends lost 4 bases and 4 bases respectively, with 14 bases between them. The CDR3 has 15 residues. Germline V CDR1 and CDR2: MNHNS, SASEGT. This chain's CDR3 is CASSGGLHPNQPQHF. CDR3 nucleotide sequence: TGTGCCAGCAGTGGGGGTCTCCACCCAAATCAGCCCCAGCATTTT.

DNA for the CDR3: TGTGCCAGCAGCCAAAGGGACAGGGTTGGTGAGCAGTTCTTC. Encoded protein: CASSQRDRVGEQFF. The V and J genes are TRBV11-2 and TRBJ2-1; 9 bases line up with TRBD1. Germline CDR1 and CDR2: SGHAT and FQNNGV. V lost 5 bases and J lost 9; bases outside the gene matches: 8. The CDR3 runs 14 residues.

CDR3: CASSPFLAGGPRTYNEQFF. CDR3 bases: TGCGCCAGCAGCCCCTTTTTGGCGGGAGGGCCAAGGACCTACAATGAGCAGTTCTTC. The chain is built from TRBV4-1 and TRBJ2-1; the match to TRBD2 covers 9 bases. The CDR3 is made up of 19 amino acids. CDR1 MGHRA and CDR2 YSYEKL come from the germline V gene. The ends lost 4 bases at V and 2 bases at J; junction bases unmatched: 15.

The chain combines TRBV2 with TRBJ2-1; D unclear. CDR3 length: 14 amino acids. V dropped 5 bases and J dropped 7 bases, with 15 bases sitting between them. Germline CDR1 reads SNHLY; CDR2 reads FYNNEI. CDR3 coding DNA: TGTGCCAGCAGTCAAAGGGCAAACGGGAATGAGCAGTTCTTC. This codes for CASSQRANGNEQFF.

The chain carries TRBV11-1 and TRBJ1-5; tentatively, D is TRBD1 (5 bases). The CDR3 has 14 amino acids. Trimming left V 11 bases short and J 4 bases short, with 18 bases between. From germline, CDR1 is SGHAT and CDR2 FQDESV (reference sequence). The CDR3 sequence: CAPVPSEGNQPQHF. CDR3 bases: TGTGCCCCAGTTCCCTCCGAGGGGAATCAGCCCCAGCATTTT. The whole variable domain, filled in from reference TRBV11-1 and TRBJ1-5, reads EAEVAQSPRYKITEKSQAVAFWCDPISGHATLYWYRQILGQGPELLVQFQDESVVDDSQLPKDRFSAERLKGVDSTLKIQPAELGDSAMYLCAPVPSEGNQPQHFGDGTRLSIL.

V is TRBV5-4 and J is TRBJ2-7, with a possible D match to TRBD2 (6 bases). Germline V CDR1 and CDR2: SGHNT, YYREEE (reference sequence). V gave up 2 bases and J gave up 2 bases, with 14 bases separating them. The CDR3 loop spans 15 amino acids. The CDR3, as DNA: TGTGCCAGCAGCTTACGAGCGGGCCGCACCTACGAGCAGTACTTC. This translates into CASSLRAGRTYEQYF.

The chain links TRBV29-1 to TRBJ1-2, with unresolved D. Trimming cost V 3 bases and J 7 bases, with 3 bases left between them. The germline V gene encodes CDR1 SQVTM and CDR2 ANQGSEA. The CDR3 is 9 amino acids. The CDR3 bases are TGCAGCGTTGAGGGTGGCTACACCTTC. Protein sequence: CSVEGGYTF. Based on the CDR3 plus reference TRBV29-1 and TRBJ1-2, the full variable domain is SAVISQKPSRDICQRGTSLTIQCQVDSQVTMMFWYRQQPGQSLTLIATANQGSEATYESGFVIDKFPISRPNLTFSTLTVSNMSPEDSSIYLCSVEGGYTFGSGTRLTVV.

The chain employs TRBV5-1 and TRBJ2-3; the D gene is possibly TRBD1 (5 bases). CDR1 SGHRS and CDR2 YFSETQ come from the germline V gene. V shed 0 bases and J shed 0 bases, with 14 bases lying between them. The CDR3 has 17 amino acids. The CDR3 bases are TGCGCCAGCAGCTTGGTCCGACAGCGAACTAGCACAGATACGCAGTATTTT. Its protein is CASSLVRQRTSTDTQYF.

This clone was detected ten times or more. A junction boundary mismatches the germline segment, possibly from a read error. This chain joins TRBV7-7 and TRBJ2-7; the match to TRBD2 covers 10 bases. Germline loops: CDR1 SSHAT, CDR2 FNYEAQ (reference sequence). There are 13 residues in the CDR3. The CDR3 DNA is TGTGCTAGCAGCCCTAGCGGGAGTGGCGAGCAGTACTTC. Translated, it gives CASSPSGSGEQYF.

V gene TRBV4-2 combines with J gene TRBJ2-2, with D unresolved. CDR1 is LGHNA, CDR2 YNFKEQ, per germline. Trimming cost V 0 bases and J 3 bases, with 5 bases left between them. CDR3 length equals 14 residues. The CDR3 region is CASSQEQYTGELFF. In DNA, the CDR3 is TGTGCCAGCAGCCAAGAGCAGTACACCGGGGAGCTGTTTTTT.

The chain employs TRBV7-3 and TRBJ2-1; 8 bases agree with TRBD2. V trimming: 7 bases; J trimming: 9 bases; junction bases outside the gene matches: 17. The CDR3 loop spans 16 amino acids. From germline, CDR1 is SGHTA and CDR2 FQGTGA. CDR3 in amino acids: CASNAAGRAGGSEQFF. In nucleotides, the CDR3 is TGTGCCAGCAACGCGGCCGGGAGGGCCGGGGGGAGTGAGCAGTTCTTC.

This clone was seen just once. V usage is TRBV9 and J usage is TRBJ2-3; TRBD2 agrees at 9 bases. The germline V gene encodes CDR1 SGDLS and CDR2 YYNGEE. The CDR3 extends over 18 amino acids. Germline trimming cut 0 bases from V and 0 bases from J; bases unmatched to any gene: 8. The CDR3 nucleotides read TGTGCCAGCAGCGTAGGGGGGACTAGCCTATCTAGCACAGATACGCAGTATTTT. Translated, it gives CASSVGGTSLSSTDTQYF.

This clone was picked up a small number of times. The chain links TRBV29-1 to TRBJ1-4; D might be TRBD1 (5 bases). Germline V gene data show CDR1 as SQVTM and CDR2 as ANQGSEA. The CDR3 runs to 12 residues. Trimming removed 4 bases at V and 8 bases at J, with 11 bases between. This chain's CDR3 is CSVAGTGEKLFF. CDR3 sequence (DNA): TGCAGCGTTGCAGGGACGGGCGAAAAACTGTTTTTT.

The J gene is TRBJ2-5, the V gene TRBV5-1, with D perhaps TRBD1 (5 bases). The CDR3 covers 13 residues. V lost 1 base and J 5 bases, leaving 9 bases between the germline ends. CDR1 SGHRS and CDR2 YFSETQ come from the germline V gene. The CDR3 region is CASSLSGMETQYF. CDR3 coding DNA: TGCGCCAGCAGCTTGTCAGGGATGGAGACCCAGTACTTC.

DNA for the CDR3: TGTGCCAGCAGCCAAGGGACAGGGGACTACGAGCAGTACTTC. Its protein is CASSQGTGDYEQYF. V gene TRBV4-2 combines with J gene TRBJ2-7, with 9 bases that match TRBD1. Germline CDR1 and CDR2: LGHNA and YNFKEQ. The CDR3 length is 14 residues. V dropped 1 base and J dropped 3; count of bases not matched to a gene: 1.

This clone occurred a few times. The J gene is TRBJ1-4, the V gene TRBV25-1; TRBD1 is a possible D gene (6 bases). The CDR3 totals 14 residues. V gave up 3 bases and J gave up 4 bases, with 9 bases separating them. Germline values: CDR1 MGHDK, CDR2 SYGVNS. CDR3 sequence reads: CASSDIGGNEKLFF. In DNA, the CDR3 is TGTGCCAGCAGTGATATAGGGGGTAATGAAAAACTGTTTTTT.

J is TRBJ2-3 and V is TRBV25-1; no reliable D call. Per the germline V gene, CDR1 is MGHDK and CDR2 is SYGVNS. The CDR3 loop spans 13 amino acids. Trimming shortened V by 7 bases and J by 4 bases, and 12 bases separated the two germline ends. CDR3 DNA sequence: TGTGCCAGCACGCCTCACCTGCCAGATACGCAGTATTTT. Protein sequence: CASTPHLPDTQYF. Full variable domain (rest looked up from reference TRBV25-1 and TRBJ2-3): EADIYQTPRYLVIGTGKKITLECSQTMGHDKMYWYQQDPGMELHLIHYSYGVNSTEKGDLSSESTVSRIRTEHFPLTLESARPSHTSQYLCASTPHLPDTQYFGPGTRLTVL.

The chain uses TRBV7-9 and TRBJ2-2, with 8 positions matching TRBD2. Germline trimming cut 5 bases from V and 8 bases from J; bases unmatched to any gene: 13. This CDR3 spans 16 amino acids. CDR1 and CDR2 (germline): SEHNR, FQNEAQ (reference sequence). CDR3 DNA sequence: TGTGCCAGCAGCCAAGGTGGCGGGAGGTTGTCAGGGGAGCTGTTTTTT. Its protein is CASSQGGGRLSGELFF.

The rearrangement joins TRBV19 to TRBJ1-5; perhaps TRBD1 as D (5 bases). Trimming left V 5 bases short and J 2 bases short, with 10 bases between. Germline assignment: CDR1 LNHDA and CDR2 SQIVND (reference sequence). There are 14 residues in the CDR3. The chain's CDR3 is CASSSGGGNQPQHF. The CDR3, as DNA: TGTGCCAGTAGTTCGGGGGGAGGCAATCAGCCCCAGCATTTT.